This passage covers 10 T cell receptor beta chains from one sample sequenced in a study of blood T cell repertoires in COVID-19. The table came from immunoSEQ multiplex PCR; TCRdb's copy has only in-frame clones and leaves some out. Seen here are under 200,000 clones, approximately 80% observed once, and the top ten hold approximately 12%. The sequencing input was PBMCs or T cells enriched from blood (not recorded which). All receptors derive from a man aged 50 to 60 who had recovered from COVID-19.

This chain connects TRBV13 to TRBJ1-1, with TRBD1 matching 7 bases. CDR3 size: 15 residues. Trimming took 4 bases from V and 1 from J; bases not matched to a gene: 6. Germline V lookup: CDR1 PRHDT, CDR2 FYEKMQ (reference sequence). The CDR3 nucleotides read TGTGCCAGCAGCTCCGCCGGGACAGCGAACACTGAAGCTTTCTTT. This codes for CASSSAGTANTEAFF. Using reference TRBV13 and TRBJ1-1 for the parts outside the CDR3, the full variable domain is AAGVIQSPRHLIKEKRETATLKCYPIPRHDTVYWYQQGPGQDPQFLISFYEKMQSDKGSIPDRFSAQQFSDYHSELNMSSLELGDSALYFCASSSAGTANTEAFFGQGTRLTVV.

This chain joins TRBV4-3 and TRBJ1-1, with TRBD1 identical over 8 bases. J lost 8 bases, V lost 3 bases, and 5 bases had no gene match. This CDR3 is 13 amino acids long. Germline V gene data show CDR1 as LGHNA and CDR2 as YSLEER. Written as DNA, the CDR3 is TGCGCCAGCAGCCACAGGGGGCGACCGGAAGCTTTCTTT. Encoded protein: CASSHRGRPEAFF.

The rearrangement joins TRBV27 to TRBJ2-7, with D tentatively TRBD1 (6 bases). Trimming cost V 4 bases and J 0 bases, with 13 bases left between them. Germline-derived CDR1 and CDR2 are MNHEY and SMNVEV (reference sequence). This CDR3 contains 15 residues. CDR3 DNA sequence: TGTGCCAGCAGTTCTTGGACAGCGAGCTCCTACGAGCAGTACTTC. Translation: CASSSWTASSYEQYF.

V usage is TRBV19 and J usage is TRBJ2-2; 11 nucleotides align to TRBD2. Trimming at V came to 7 bases and at J to 7 bases, leaving 8 bases not matched to a gene. Germline CDR1 LNHDA, CDR2 SQIVND (reference sequence). This CDR3 comprises 15 residues. The CDR3 DNA follows: TGTGCCAGTATCATTAGCGGGGGGGCGAGCGGGGAGCTGTTTTTT. Translated, it gives CASIISGGASGELFF.

This clone has just one count. The chain has TRBV5-1 and TRBJ2-5; D possibly corresponds to TRBD2 (6 bases). Trimming took 2 bases from V and 5 from J, leaving 19 bases between them. This CDR3 has 16 residues. Germline CDR1 is SGHRS and CDR2 is YFSETQ. This CDR3 reads CASSFSGLTSGETQYF. The CDR3, as DNA: TGCGCCAGCAGCTTTTCGGGACTTACCTCCGGGGAGACCCAGTACTTC.

This chain uses TRBV9 with TRBJ2-2, with TRBD2 matching 8 bases. This CDR3 has 17 residues. J gave up 0 bases and V 3 bases, and 7 bases lay outside the gene matches. The V gene's germline CDR1 is SGDLS and CDR2 YYNGEE. CDR3 amino acids: CASSASLGLANTGELFF. CDR3 DNA sequence: TGTGCCAGCAGCGCGAGCCTGGGACTAGCGAACACCGGGGAGCTGTTTTTT.

The rearrangement links TRBV28 to TRBJ1-4; D gene unclear. V was trimmed by 3 bases and J by 7 bases, leaving 18 bases between them. Germline CDR1 and CDR2: MDHEN and SYDVKM. This CDR3 contains 16 residues. In DNA, the CDR3 is TGTGCCAGCAGTTTCCCGAACAGAGCCTTTAGTGAAAAACTGTTTTTT. Its protein product is CASSFPNRAFSEKLFF.

This clone was observed once. The V gene is TRBV30, the J gene TRBJ2-7, with unresolved D. The ends were cut back, 3 bases at V and 3 bases at J, with 9 bases in the middle. Per the germline V gene, CDR1 is GTSNPN and CDR2 is SVGIG (reference sequence). The CDR3 is 12 residues long. CDR3 DNA: TGTGCCTGGAGAGCCCCACTCTACGAGCAGTACTTC. This sequence encodes CAWRAPLYEQYF.

The chain carries TRBV5-1 and TRBJ1-1, with D unresolved. The CDR3 spans 15 residues. V lost 0 bases and J lost 3, with 12 bases in between. Germline V CDR1 and CDR2: SGHRS, YFSETQ. CDR3 protein: CASSLAWVRDTEAFF. Written as DNA, the CDR3 is TGCGCCAGCAGCTTGGCTTGGGTGAGGGACACTGAAGCTTTCTTT.

This chain links TRBV9 with TRBJ1-1; a weak D match, TRBD1 (6 bases). In germline, CDR1 is SGDLS, CDR2 YYNGEE. This CDR3 is built from 15 residues. Deletions cut 4 bases from V and 0 bases from J, with 13 bases between. This chain's CDR3 is CASSISDRMNTEAFF. The CDR3 nucleotides read TGTGCCAGCAGCATATCCGACAGGATGAACACTGAAGCTTTCTTT.